Following are 30 T cell receptor beta chains from one sample sequenced in a study of T cells in localized non-small cell lung cancer. Sequencing used immunoSEQ multiplex PCR; TCRdb keeps in-frame clones, though not all of them. The profile shows 1,500 to 2,000 clones, roughly 25% of them singletons. The sample in question was normal lung tissue next to the tumor, obtained before any cancer treatment. Source of these receptors: a female donor over 55 with stage I lung adenocarcinoma.

This clone was counted between two and nine times. The sample holds other DNA sequences that translate to the same CDR3. The V gene is TRBV5-1, the J gene TRBJ2-1, with a weak D call TRBD2 (6 bases). This CDR3 region has 15 residues. V was pared by 0 bases and J by 2 bases, with 9 bases between. Germline V gives CDR1 SGHRS, CDR2 YFSETQ. CDR3 in amino acids: CASSLGGTTYNEQFF. The DNA for the CDR3 is TGCGCCAGCAGCTTGGGCGGGACGACCTACAATGAGCAGTTCTTC.

This rearrangement joins TRBV7-1 to TRBJ1-2, with unresolved D. TRBV7-1 is filed as an ORF, its function uncertain. Trimming shortened V by 5 bases and J by 4 bases, and 23 bases separated the two germline ends. This CDR3 spans 17 amino acids. The CDR3 bases are TGTGCCAGCAGCAGCAACAGTAACGAGGGAAAGACCTATGGCTACACCTTC. Amino acid sequence: CASSSNSNEGKTYGYTF.

The V and J genes are TRBV28 and TRBJ1-2, with no clear D. This CDR3 spans 12 amino acids. V shed 0 bases and J shed 8 bases, with 7 bases lying between them. CDR1 MDHEN and CDR2 SYDVKM come from the germline V gene. CDR3 DNA: TGTGCCAGCAGTTTATGGGGGTTGGGCTACACCTTC. Translating it yields CASSLWGLGYTF.

This clone has a handful of counts. The chain employs TRBV25-1 and TRBJ1-4; a weak D match, TRBD1 (5 bases). V dropped 6 bases and J dropped 0 bases, with 8 bases sitting between them. This CDR3 region has 14 residues. Germline V gene sequence: CDR1 MGHDK, CDR2 SYGVNS. CDR3 bases: TGTGCCAGCAGGACAGATGCAACTAATGAAAAACTGTTTTTT. Translation: CASRTDATNEKLFF. Variable domain in full (rest from reference TRBV25-1 and TRBJ1-4): EADIYQTPRYLVIGTGKKITLECSQTMGHDKMYWYQQDPGMELHLIHYSYGVNSTEKGDLSSESTVSRIRTEHFPLTLESARPSHTSQYLCASRTDATNEKLFFGSGTQLSVL.

This chain links TRBV7-7 with TRBJ2-1; D is unresolved. Germline assignment: CDR1 SSHAT and CDR2 FNYEAQ (reference sequence). V lost 9 bases and J 0 bases, leaving 15 bases between the germline ends. This CDR3 has 15 residues. CDR3 sequence reads: CARSPGRSSYNEQFF. In nucleotides, the CDR3 is TGTGCCAGAAGCCCAGGACGGAGCTCCTACAATGAGCAGTTCTTC.

The V and J genes are TRBV19 and TRBJ1-2; tentatively, D is TRBD1 (5 bases). V was cut by 5 bases and J by 5 bases, with 9 bases left in between. Per the germline V gene, CDR1 is LNHDA and CDR2 is SQIVND (reference sequence). This CDR3 has 12 amino acids. The chain's CDR3 is CASSLGTYGYTF. The CDR3 DNA sequence: TGTGCCAGTAGTTTGGGGACGTATGGCTACACCTTC.

The rearrangement links TRBV19 to TRBJ1-1; tentative D call: TRBD1 (5 bases). Germline-derived CDR1 and CDR2 are LNHDA and SQIVND (reference sequence). Trimming took 6 bases from V and 5 from J, leaving 13 bases between them. This CDR3 has 13 residues. CDR3 residues: CASRGLEGTEAFF. The CDR3 nucleotides are TGTGCCAGTAGGGGACTCGAAGGGACTGAAGCTTTCTTT.

In its sample, this clone was seen a few times. The chain employs TRBV30 and TRBJ1-3; D may be TRBD1 (6 bases). The CDR3 runs 12 residues. V shed 6 bases and J shed 7 bases, with 13 bases lying between them. Germline lookup yields CDR1 GTSNPN and CDR2 SVGIG (reference sequence). CDR3 coding DNA: TGTGCCTGTGAAAGGGGGGGGAACACCATATATTTT. It specifies CACERGGNTIYF.

This sequence joins TRBV18 and TRBJ1-1, with no clear D. Germline-derived CDR1 and CDR2 are KGHSH and LQKENI. CDR3 length: 13 amino acids. The V end was cut by 5 bases, the J end by 1 base, with 8 bases between. In DNA form, the CDR3 reads TGTGCCAGCTCAGGGCAGGCGAACACTGAAGCTTTCTTT. Protein product: CASSGQANTEAFF.

This clone was observed a handful of times. The chain joins TRBV9 to TRBJ2-5, with no clear D. Looked up from germline, CDR1 is SGDLS and CDR2 is YYNGEE. The CDR3 loop spans 13 amino acids. V lost 5 bases and J lost 0, with 8 bases in between. The CDR3 sequence: CASSGRDQETQYF. The CDR3, as DNA: TGTGCCAGCAGTGGACGGGACCAAGAGACCCAGTACTTC. The variable domain in full, completed from reference TRBV9 and TRBJ2-5, reads DSGVTQTPKHLITATGQRVTLRCSPRSGDLSVYWYQQSLDQGLQFLIQYYNGEERAKGNILERFSAQQFPDLHSELNLSSLELGDSALYFCASSGRDQETQYFGPGTRLLVL.

This clone showed up just a few times. The chain joins TRBV6-4 to TRBJ1-1, with unresolved D. The V and J ends lost 5 bases and 8 bases respectively, with 9 bases between them. Per the germline V gene, CDR1 is MRHNA and CDR2 is SNTAGT. The CDR3 has 11 residues. The CDR3 DNA reads TGTGCCAGCAGTTACGATAGCGAAGCTTTCTTT. Amino acids: CASSYDSEAFF.

V is TRBV6-1 and J is TRBJ2-7; 8 bases are a match to TRBD1. With 1 base clipped from V and 5 bases from J, the junction kept 10 bases outside the gene matches. This CDR3 is 16 amino acids long. In germline, CDR1 is MNHNS, CDR2 SASEGT. For the CDR3, the DNA is TGTGCCAGCAGTGAAGATGTCGGACAGGGCGGCGACGAGCAGTACTTC. Translated: CASSEDVGQGGDEQYF.

This clone is medium-sized in the sample. The chain employs TRBV11-3 and TRBJ2-3; D may correspond to TRBD1 or TRBD2 (5 bases each). CDR1 SGHNT and CDR2 YENEEA come from the germline V gene. V gave up 5 bases and J gave up 4 bases, with 19 bases separating them. The CDR3 is made up of 16 amino acids. The CDR3, as DNA: TGTGCCAGCAGCGCAGTGGGTTCAGGGAGCCCAGATACGCAGTATTTT. Translating it yields CASSAVGSGSPDTQYF. Variable domain in full (rest from reference TRBV11-3 and TRBJ2-3): EAGVVQSPRYKIIEKKQPVAFWCNPISGHNTLYWYLQNLGQGPELLIRYENEEAVDDSQLPKDRFSAERLKGVDSTLKIQPAELGDSAVYLCASSAVGSGSPDTQYFGPGTRLTVL.

V is TRBV28 and J is TRBJ2-7; 7 bases map to TRBD2. Trimming at V came to 7 bases and at J to 6 bases, leaving 9 bases not matched to a gene. CDR1 and CDR2 (germline): MDHEN, SYDVKM. The CDR3 is 13 residues long. The CDR3 reads CASTPGGGGEQYF. For the CDR3, the DNA is TGTGCCAGCACCCCTGGGGGGGGAGGCGAGCAGTACTTC.

This chain connects TRBV7-8 to TRBJ2-7; D gene ambiguous. The CDR3 covers 14 residues. Trimming stripped 2 bases from V and 2 bases from J, with 10 bases between. Germline CDR1 and CDR2: SGHVS and FQNEAQ. The DNA of the CDR3 is TGTGCCAGCAGCTTAATCCAGGAGACCTACGAGCAGTACTTC. This codes for CASSLIQETYEQYF.

The chain recombines TRBV4-1 with TRBJ2-5; 7 bases fit TRBD2. J lost 4 bases, V lost 4 bases, and 9 bases had no gene match. From germline, CDR1 is MGHRA and CDR2 YSYEKL. This CDR3 region has 15 residues. The CDR3 nucleotides read TGCGCCAGCAGCCCGCGGGGAGGGAGCGGAGAGACCCAGTACTTC. Protein sequence: CASSPRGGSGETQYF.

This clone appeared a few times. The J gene is TRBJ2-1, the V gene TRBV27; D not certain. The CDR3 loop spans 15 amino acids. From germline, CDR1 is MNHEY and CDR2 SMNVEV (reference sequence). V dropped 6 bases and J dropped 0 bases, with 12 bases sitting between them. Here the CDR3 DNA reads TGTGCCAGCAGCCTGCCTCAGACCTCCTACAATGAGCAGTTCTTC. It yields the protein CASSLPQTSYNEQFF.

The chain is built from TRBV28 and TRBJ2-1; 16 bases are shared with TRBD2. There are 13 residues in the CDR3. The V gene end was trimmed by 5 bases and the J gene end by 14 bases; junction bases not matched to a gene: 3. The V gene's germline CDR1 is MDHEN and CDR2 SYDVKM. CDR3 bases: TGTGCCAGCAGTCTGGGACTAGCGGGAGGGAAGTTCTTC. Translated: CASSLGLAGGKFF.

The chain combines TRBV14 with TRBJ2-5; 13 bases line up with TRBD2. CDR3 length: 18 amino acids. The V segment lost 1 base and the J segment 5 bases; nucleotides outside the gene matches: 10. Looked up from germline, CDR1 is SGHDN and CDR2 is FVKESK. In DNA form, the CDR3 reads TGTGCCAGCAGCCAAGGATGGACTAGCGGGAGTTTCGGGGAGACCCAGTACTTC. Translated, it gives CASSQGWTSGSFGETQYF.

This clone was seen only a few times. The rearrangement joins TRBV7-5 to TRBJ1-4; the listed D gene, TRBD1, was not tested against the DNA. TRBV7-5 is a pseudogene locus. This CDR3 is built from 15 residues. CDR3 coding DNA: TGTGCCAGCAGCTCCTCGGGACAGCCGAATGAAAAACTGTTTTTT. Protein: CASSSSGQPNEKLFF.

By share of the sample, this clone is medium-sized. This sequence joins TRBV6-7 and TRBJ2-1, with unresolved D. TRBV6-7 is flagged as an ORF with uncertain function. Trimming took 6 bases from V and 14 from J, leaving 14 bases between them. This CDR3 contains 11 residues. The CDR3 DNA reads as TGTGCCAGCAGGTTTGAATCCGGTGAGTTCTTC. It encodes CASRFESGEFF.

The J gene is TRBJ2-1, the V gene TRBV11-3, with 8 positions matching TRBD2. CDR1 is SGHNT and CDR2 is YENEEA in the germline V gene. V shed 6 bases, J shed 5 bases, and the junction held 12 bases outside the gene matches. This CDR3 region has 16 residues. The CDR3 spells CASSTPLSGTNNEQFF. Here the CDR3 DNA reads TGTGCCAGCAGTACCCCCCTTAGCGGGACAAACAATGAGCAGTTCTTC.

This chain connects TRBV5-1 to TRBJ2-2, with 12 bases aligning to TRBD1. J gave up 0 bases and V 1 base, and 10 bases lay outside the gene matches. The CDR3 consists of 20 residues. Germline lookup yields CDR1 SGHRS and CDR2 YFSETQ. The CDR3 loop is CASSLRAGTGGFANTGELFF. In DNA, the CDR3 is TGCGCCAGCAGCTTGCGGGCCGGGACAGGGGGCTTTGCGAACACCGGGGAGCTGTTTTTT. The full variable domain, in which reference TRBV5-1 and TRBJ2-2 provide the parts outside the CDR3, is KAGVTQTPRYLIKTRGQQVTLSCSPISGHRSVSWYQQTPGQGLQFLFEYFSETQRNKGNFPGRFSGRQFSNSRSEMNVSTLELGDSALYLCASSLRAGTGGFANTGELFFGEGSRLTVL.

In its sample, this clone is hyperexpanded (1% or more). V is TRBV11-3 and J is TRBJ2-7; perhaps TRBD2 as D (6 bases). From germline, CDR1 is SGHNT and CDR2 YENEEA. This CDR3 has 15 residues. Deletions cut 3 bases from V and 3 bases from J, with 15 bases between. The CDR3 spells CASSFGGTADYEQYF. The CDR3 DNA is TGTGCCAGCAGCTTTGGCGGGACGGCGGACTACGAGCAGTACTTC.

The chain employs TRBV28 and TRBJ2-3; 8 nucleotides match TRBD1. The CDR3 has 15 amino acids. V was clipped by 6 bases and J by 2 bases; unmatched bases: 7. Per the germline V gene, CDR1 is MDHEN and CDR2 is SYDVKM. The CDR3 protein is CASSLGDRTTDTQYF. CDR3 nucleotides: TGTGCCAGCAGCCTAGGGGACAGGACCACAGATACGCAGTATTTT.

This clone appeared a few times. V gene TRBV6-8 combines with J gene TRBJ1-5; TRBD1 matches 8 bases. This CDR3 spans 15 amino acids. The germline CDR1 and CDR2 sequences are MNHGY and SAAAGT. Trimming removed 5 bases from V and 5 bases from J; junction bases left unmatched: 8. This chain's CDR3 is CASSEPGQDDQPQHF. The CDR3 DNA follows: TGTGCCAGCAGTGAGCCGGGACAGGATGATCAGCCCCAGCATTTT.

The chain links TRBV18 to TRBJ1-5, with D possibly TRBD1 on 5 matching bases. Trimming cost V 3 bases and J 4 bases, with 16 bases left between them. The CDR3 extends over 16 amino acids. CDR1 and CDR2 (germline): KGHSH, LQKENI. In DNA form, the CDR3 reads TGTGCCAGCTCACCTTCCTCGGGACGGCAGAATCAGCCCCAGCATTTT. As protein: CASSPSSGRQNQPQHF.

This chain links TRBV6-8 with TRBJ2-1, with D unclear. This CDR3 is built from 15 residues. The V and J ends lost 7 bases and 6 bases respectively, with 19 bases between them. Germline V lookup: CDR1 MNHGY, CDR2 SAAAGT. CDR3 residues: CASTVQGFMGNEQFF. The CDR3 DNA reads TGTGCCAGCACCGTCCAAGGATTCATGGGCAATGAGCAGTTCTTC.

In this sample, this clone turned up many times. The chain uses TRBV11-3 and TRBJ2-5, with D possibly being TRBD2 (7 bases). Germline CDR1 reads SGHNT; CDR2 reads YENEEA. V was shortened by 1 base and J by 5 bases, with 11 bases between the two germline ends. This CDR3 comprises 14 residues. In DNA form, the CDR3 reads TGTGCCAGCAGCTTAGGCGGGGGCTGGGAGACCCAGTACTTC. It translates to CASSLGGGWETQYF. The complete variable domain, with remaining parts taken from reference TRBV11-3 and TRBJ2-5, reads EAGVVQSPRYKIIEKKQPVAFWCNPISGHNTLYWYLQNLGQGPELLIRYENEEAVDDSQLPKDRFSAERLKGVDSTLKIQPAELGDSAVYLCASSLGGGWETQYFGPGTRLLVL.

The V and J genes are TRBV29-1 and TRBJ2-3; D uncertain. Deletions cut 3 bases from V and 2 bases from J, with 6 bases between. Germline V gives CDR1 SQVTM, CDR2 ANQGSEA. The CDR3 is made up of 12 amino acids. The CDR3: CSVDQPTDTQYF. The CDR3 DNA follows: TGCAGCGTTGACCAACCCACAGATACGCAGTATTTT.